This TCR beta chain emerged from a study of T cell responses to AZD1222 COVID-19 vaccine. This clone was counted a few times. As yet, its antigen is unknown. The assay was immunoSEQ multiplex PCR, and TCRdb's table has in-frame clones only and misses some. The sample includes around 100,000 clones, 87% seen only once; the top ten take 3.5% to 4.5%. Study results and caveats: An increase in Spike-specific TCR breadth and depth was observed after two AZD1222 doses. It was only 6 or 7 AZD1222 recipients who were seropositive at baseline.

The clonotype was recovered from an adult in good health. The source material was peripheral blood, sampled on day 0 of MenACWY control vaccination.

CDR3 DNA sequence: TGTGCCAGCAGCTTACAGGGGGCAGGGTCCTATAATTCACCCCTCCACTTT. As protein: CASSLQGAGSYNSPLHF. The V and J genes are TRBV7-3 and TRBJ1-6; 8 nucleotides match TRBD1. The V segment lost 2 bases and the J segment 1 base; nucleotides outside the gene matches: 4. The CDR3 has 17 residues. The germline V gene has CDR1 SGHTA and CDR2 FQGTGA.